The clone carrying this TCR beta chain appeared a few times. The data derive from a study of blood T cell repertoires in COVID-19. TCRdb keeps only in-frame clones here, not all; method: immunoSEQ multiplex PCR. The sample comprises over 85,000 clones, 75% to 90% of which are singletons, and approximately 4.5% rests with the top ten. The CDR3 loop spans 15 amino acids. The ends lost 1 base at V and 2 bases at J; junction bases unmatched: 3. Germline values: CDR1 SSHAT, CDR2 FNYEAQ (reference sequence). Sequencing was done on a sample of peripheral blood. The source is a human donor in a cohort sampled during active COVID-19. The rearrangement uses TRBV7-7 and TRBJ2-5; 8 bases fit TRBD1. The CDR3 spells CASSLVTGGQETQYF. The CDR3 coding sequence is TGTGCCAGCAGCTTAGTTACAGGGGGACAAGAGACCCAGTACTTC.